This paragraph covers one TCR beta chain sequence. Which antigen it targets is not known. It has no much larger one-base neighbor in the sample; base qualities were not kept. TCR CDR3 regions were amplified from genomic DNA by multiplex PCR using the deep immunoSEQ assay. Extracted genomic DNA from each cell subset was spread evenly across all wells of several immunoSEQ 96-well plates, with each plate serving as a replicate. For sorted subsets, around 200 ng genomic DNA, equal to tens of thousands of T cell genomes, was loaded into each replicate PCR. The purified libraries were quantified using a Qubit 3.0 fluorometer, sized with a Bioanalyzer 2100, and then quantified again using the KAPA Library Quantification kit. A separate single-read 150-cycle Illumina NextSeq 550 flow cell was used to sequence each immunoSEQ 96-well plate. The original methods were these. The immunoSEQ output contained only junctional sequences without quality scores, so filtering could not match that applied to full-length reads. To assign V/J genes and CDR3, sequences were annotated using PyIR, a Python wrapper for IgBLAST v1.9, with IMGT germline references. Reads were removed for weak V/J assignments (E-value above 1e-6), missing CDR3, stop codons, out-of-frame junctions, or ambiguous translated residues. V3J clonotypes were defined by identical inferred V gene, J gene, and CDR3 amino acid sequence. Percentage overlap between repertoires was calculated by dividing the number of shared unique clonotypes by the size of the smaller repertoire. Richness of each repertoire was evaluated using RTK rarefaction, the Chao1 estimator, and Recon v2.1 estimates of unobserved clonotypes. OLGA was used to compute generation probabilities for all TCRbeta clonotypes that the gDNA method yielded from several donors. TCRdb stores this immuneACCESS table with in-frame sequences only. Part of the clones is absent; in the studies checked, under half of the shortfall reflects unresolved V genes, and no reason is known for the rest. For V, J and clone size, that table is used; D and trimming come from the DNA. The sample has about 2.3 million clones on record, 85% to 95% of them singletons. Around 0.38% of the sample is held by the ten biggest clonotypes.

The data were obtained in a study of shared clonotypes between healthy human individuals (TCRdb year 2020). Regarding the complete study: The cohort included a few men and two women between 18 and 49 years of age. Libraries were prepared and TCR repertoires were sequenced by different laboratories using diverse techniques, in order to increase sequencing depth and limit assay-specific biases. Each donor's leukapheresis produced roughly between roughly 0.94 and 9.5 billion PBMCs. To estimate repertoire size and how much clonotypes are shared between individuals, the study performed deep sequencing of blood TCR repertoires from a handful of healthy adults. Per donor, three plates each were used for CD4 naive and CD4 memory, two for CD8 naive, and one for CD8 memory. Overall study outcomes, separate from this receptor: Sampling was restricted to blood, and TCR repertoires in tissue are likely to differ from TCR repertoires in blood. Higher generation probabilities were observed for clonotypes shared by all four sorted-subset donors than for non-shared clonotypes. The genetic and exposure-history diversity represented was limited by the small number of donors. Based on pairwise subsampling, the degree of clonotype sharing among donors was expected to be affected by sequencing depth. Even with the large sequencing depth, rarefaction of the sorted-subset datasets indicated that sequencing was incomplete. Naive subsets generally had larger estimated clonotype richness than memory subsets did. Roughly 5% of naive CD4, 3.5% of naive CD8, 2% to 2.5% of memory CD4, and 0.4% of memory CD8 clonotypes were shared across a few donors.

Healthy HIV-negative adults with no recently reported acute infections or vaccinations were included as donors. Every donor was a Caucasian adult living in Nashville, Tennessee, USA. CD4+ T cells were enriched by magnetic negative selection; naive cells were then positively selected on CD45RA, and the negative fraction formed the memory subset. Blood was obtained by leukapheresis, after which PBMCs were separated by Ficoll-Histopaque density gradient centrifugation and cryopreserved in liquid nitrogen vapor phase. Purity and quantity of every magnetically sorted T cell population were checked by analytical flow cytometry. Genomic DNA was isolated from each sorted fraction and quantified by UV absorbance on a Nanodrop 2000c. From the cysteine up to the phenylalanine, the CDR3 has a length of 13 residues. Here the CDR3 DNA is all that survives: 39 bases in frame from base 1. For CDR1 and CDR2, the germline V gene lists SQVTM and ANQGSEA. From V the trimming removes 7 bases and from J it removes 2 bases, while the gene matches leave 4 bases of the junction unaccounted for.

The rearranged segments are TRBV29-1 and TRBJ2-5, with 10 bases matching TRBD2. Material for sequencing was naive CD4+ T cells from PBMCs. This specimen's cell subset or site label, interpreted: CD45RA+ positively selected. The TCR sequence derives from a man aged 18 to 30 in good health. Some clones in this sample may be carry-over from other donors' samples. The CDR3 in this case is CSASGSTQETQYF. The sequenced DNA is TGCAGCGCTAGCGGGAGTACTCAAGAGACCCAGTACTTC.